This T cell receptor (beta chain) was profiled in a study of control samples from healthy donors and cancer patients. Generated by immunoSEQ multiplex PCR, the TCRdb table keeps only in-frame clones and is missing some. The sample includes approximately 46,000 clones, around 94% seen only once; the top ten take around 0.78%. There are a few counts of this clone. The source is a man younger than 45 with colorectal cancer. The material sequenced was PBMCs.

The CDR3 loop reads CASSIDRNTGELFF. CDR3 nucleotides: TGTGCCAGTAGTATAGATCGGAACACCGGGGAGCTGTTTTTT. The chain employs TRBV19 and TRBJ2-2; no clear D. Trimming shortened V by 0 bases and J by 1 base, and 3 bases separated the two germline ends. CDR1 is LNHDA and CDR2 is SQIVND in the germline V gene (reference sequence). This CDR3 has 14 amino acids.